A single sample is the source of the 10 T cell receptor beta chains below, sequenced in a study of identical twins' blood T cells. Via MiXCR, TCRdb re-called the 5' RACE reads, giving one row per CDR3 protein. The table records roughly 340,000 distinct CDR3 sequences, around 30% of them present only once. Material: PBMCs. Receptors were obtained from a woman aged 18 to 50 in good health.

The chain uses TRBV9 and TRBJ2-5, with TRBD2 as a possible D gene (5 bases). V was cut by 2 bases and J by 3 bases, with 5 bases left in between. Per the germline V gene, CDR1 is SGDLS and CDR2 is YYNGEE. This CDR3 has 12 residues. CDR3 sequence reads: CASSVEEETQYF. DNA of the CDR3: TGTGCCAGCAGCGTGGAGGAAGAGACCCAGTACTTC.

As for this clonotype: A much larger clone differs from this one at a single base, so this may be a read error. This chain joins TRBV27 and TRBJ2-7; D is ambiguous. Per the germline V gene, CDR1 is MNHEY and CDR2 is SMNVEV (reference sequence). This CDR3 has 13 residues. CDR3 amino acids: CARSLSVVSEQYF. CDR3 in DNA: TGTGCCCGCAGTTTATCAGTGGTGAGCGAGCAGTACTTC.

The rearrangement uses TRBV20-1 and TRBJ1-5; maybe TRBD1 (5 bases). CDR1 DFQATT and CDR2 SNEGSKA come from the germline V gene (reference sequence). This CDR3 region has 12 residues. The DNA for the CDR3 is TGCATGACCGGGGGGGAAGGTCAGCCCCAGCATTTT. This codes for CMTGGEGQPQHF.

V is TRBV28 and J is TRBJ1-1, with TRBD1 as a possible D gene (5 bases). The ends were cut back, 5 bases at V and 3 bases at J, with 13 bases in the middle. The V gene's germline CDR1 is MDHEN and CDR2 SYDVKM. This CDR3 is 14 amino acids long. The CDR3 here is CASSAGPLDTEAFF. The CDR3 DNA reads as TGTGCCAGCAGTGCGGGGCCCCTCGACACTGAAGCTTTCTTT.

This clonotype showed up just a few times. This chain connects TRBV12-3 or TRBV12-4 to TRBJ2-7; the D gene is possibly TRBD2 (6 bases). V gave up 5 bases and J gave up 3 bases, with 17 bases separating them. The CDR3 is 15 amino acids. CDR3: CASSPLLAIRYEQYF. CDR3 sequence (DNA): TGTGCCAGCAGTCCCCTCCTAGCGATACGCTACGAGCAGTACTTC.

This chain links TRBV14 with TRBJ1-2, with D uncertain. Trimming shortened V by 0 bases and J by 3 bases, and 20 bases separated the two germline ends. Per the germline V gene, CDR1 is SGHDN and CDR2 is FVKESK. There are 18 residues in the CDR3. The CDR3 coding sequence is TGTGCCAGCAGCCAAGATTATTCTTGTGGGAGAAACTACTATGGCTACACCTTC. As protein: CASSQDYSCGRNYYGYTF.

This clonotype was seen only a few times. The chain has TRBV7-9 and TRBJ2-2, with D perhaps given as TRBD1 or TRBD2 (5 bases each). Germline lookup yields CDR1 SEHNR and CDR2 FQNEAQ (reference sequence). V lost 2 bases, J lost 4 bases, and 17 bases lay in between. The length of the CDR3 is 17 residues. CDR3 in amino acids: CASSLSWSRDVTGELFF. The DNA of the CDR3 is TGTGCCAGCAGCTTATCCTGGAGCAGGGACGTCACCGGGGAGCTGTTTTTT.

This clonotype has only one observation. The V call is TRBV6-6, the J call TRBJ2-7; 7 positions agree with TRBD1. The J segment lost 6 bases and the V segment lost 7 bases, leaving 12 bases of the junction unmatched. CDR1 is MNHNY and CDR2 is SVGAGI in the germline V gene (reference sequence). The CDR3 has 14 residues. As DNA, the CDR3 is TGTGCCAGCACCTACAGGGGCCTAAATTCCGAGCAGTACTTC. Translated: CASTYRGLNSEQYF.

For this clonotype: This may be a read error, as it is one base from a much larger clone. This chain links TRBV20-1 with TRBJ2-2, with TRBD2 matching 7 bases. CDR1 and CDR2 (germline): DFQATT, SNEGSKA (reference sequence). There are 14 residues in the CDR3. CDR3 DNA: TGCAGTGCTTCGAGCGGGACCAACACCGGGGGGCTGTTTTTT. Amino acids: CSASSGTNTGGLFF.

This chain connects TRBV7-9 to TRBJ1-4, with D possibly matching TRBD1 (5 bases). V was cut by 5 bases and J by 3 bases, with 13 bases left in between. The germline CDR1 and CDR2 sequences are SEHNR and FQNEAQ (reference sequence). There are 15 residues in the CDR3. CDR3 sequence: CASSLAGLSNEKLFF. The CDR3 DNA reads TGTGCCAGCAGCCTGGCGGGACTGTCTAATGAAAAACTGTTTTTT.